This T cell receptor (beta chain) stems from a study of shared clonotypes between healthy human individuals. Across the study: Three plates were used per donor for CD4 naive, three for CD4 memory, two for CD8 naive and one for CD8 memory. The study, taken as a whole, reports: Richness estimates generally favored naive over memory subsets. Compared with clonotypes that all four donors shared, non-shared clonotypes had lower generation probabilities.

A note on this clone: Its antigen is unidentified.

Trimming took off 4 bases at V and 10 bases at J, with 18 bases between the two ends. The CDR3 has 14 amino acids. Germline loops: CDR1 SGHRS, CDR2 YFSETQ. Original data processing: Sequence data from immunoSEQ were junction-only and lacked quality scores; consequently, filtering differed. This table comes from immunoSEQ multiplex PCR, and its TCRdb copy is limited to in-frame clones, with some not included. V and J calls plus clone size are reproduced from that table; the DNA served to infer D and trimming. The table includes about 2.4 million clones, 90% to 95% detected once. V and J are TRBV5-1 and TRBJ1-3; the D gene is possibly TRBD1 (5 bases). Sequenced input: naive CD4+ T cells sorted from blood. Subset defined: CD45RA+ positively selected. This TCR was recovered from a man between 18 and 35 years old in good health. The CDR3 sequence: CASSHTLGDSTIYF. The CDR3 DNA is TGCGCCAGCAGCCACACCCTAGGGGATAGTACCATATATTTT.